This is a list of T cell receptor beta chains from one sample in a study of PD-1 blockade in mismatch repair-deficient tumors. Sequencing was performed with immunoSEQ multiplex PCR; in TCRdb, only in-frame clones are kept and a portion is missing. Of about 110,000 clones detected, around three quarters appear once; the ten largest clones hold roughly 4.8%. Sequencing was performed on peripheral blood, taken just over 59 weeks after starting pembrolizumab. The receptors originated from an adult with mismatch repair-deficient cancer. Each CDR3 is given without its conserved first and last residue. The order of the fields is CDR3 protein, V gene, J gene.

ASSPLGQEVTGELF	TRBV7-3	TRBJ2-2
ASSFSTDTQY	TRBV5-1	TRBJ2-3
SASGSSHEQY	TRBV29-1	TRBJ2-7
ASSFGTGGTEAF	TRBV5-6	TRBJ1-1
ASSLRAGTGGEAF	TRBV5-1	TRBJ1-1
ASSLLREKDIQY	TRBV13	TRBJ2-4
ASSYTYPDRYSYEQY	TRBV7-9	TRBJ2-7
ASSLWGPSTDTQY	TRBV7-2	TRBJ2-3
ASSLDRIGGKAEAF	TRBV5-8	TRBJ1-1
ASRAGTNTYEQY	TRBV19	TRBJ2-7
AWNRGRLRMNTEAF	TRBV30	TRBJ1-1
ASSPGTEAF	TRBV5-1	TRBJ1-1
ASRKEGQPQH	TRBV6-6	TRBJ1-5
ASSQSYTDTQY	TRBV7-2	TRBJ2-3
ASSQDLREIGDEQF	TRBV11-2	TRBJ2-1
ASSLSLASSEQY	TRBV27	TRBJ2-7
ASSLGQVYEQY	TRBV27	TRBJ2-7
ASSQRVNTGELF	TRBV27	TRBJ2-2
ASSPGLAGDNEQF	TRBV18	TRBJ2-1
ASSPGLLAGAAYEQY	TRBV4-2	TRBJ2-7
ASSLEAGGGYT	TRBV27	TRBJ1-2
ASSSTALQETQY	TRBV5-4	TRBJ2-5
ASSTRTSGNEQF	TRBV13	TRBJ2-1
ASSIGQARGTQY	TRBV19	TRBJ2-3
ASSLRSGNTIY	TRBV7-2	TRBJ1-3
ASSPVRDEQY	TRBV7-8	TRBJ2-7
ASGQGRSNQPQH	TRBV5-6	TRBJ1-5
AILSGSQETQY	TRBV7-9	TRBJ2-5
ASSWGSGSNYGYT	TRBV5-4	TRBJ1-2
ASSLTSGETDTQY	TRBV7-2	TRBJ2-3
ASSAGGWDQETQY	TRBV25-1	TRBJ2-5
ASSRLDRFYGYT	TRBV5-4	TRBJ1-2
ASSTQENYEQY	TRBV6-6	TRBJ2-7
ASGPGNEQF	TRBV12-5	TRBJ2-1
ASSLVREETQY	TRBV7-3	TRBJ2-5
ASSLRLVPETQY	TRBV13	TRBJ2-5
ASSSSGRMAYEQY	TRBV6-5	TRBJ2-7
ASSPSGGFNYGYT	TRBV9	TRBJ1-2
ASSLAPGTSGRGNEQF	TRBV7-2	TRBJ2-1
ASSQGLAGISYNEQF	TRBV4-1	TRBJ2-1
ASSPDGDYNEQF	TRBV5-6	TRBJ2-1
ASRRQGGTDTQY	TRBV6-1	TRBJ2-3
ASSLDLVWGPRTGELF	TRBV11-3	TRBJ2-2
ASKPGQGTDTQY	TRBV5-1	TRBJ2-3
ASSVRDPGAGELF	TRBV9	TRBJ2-2
ASSLEWTEAF	TRBV7-2	TRBJ1-1
ASSLSTYEQY	TRBV28	TRBJ2-7
ASSVGSSYNEQF	TRBV2	TRBJ2-1
AISGQVNTEAF	TRBV10-3	TRBJ1-1
ASSLVLGASTDTQY	TRBV5-1	TRBJ2-3
ASSYGGNTEAF	TRBV6-5	TRBJ1-1
ASSRSETGTGTDTQY	TRBV2	TRBJ2-3
ASSLEWREGLEQY	TRBV5-5	TRBJ2-7
ASSQDYRETNEKLF	TRBV4-1	TRBJ1-4
ASSLDRNTEAF	TRBV5-4	TRBJ1-1
TQDGGTEY	TRBV30	TRBJ1-3
ASSIEGVTGANVLT	TRBV19	TRBJ2-6
ASSPWDGSYEQY	TRBV27	TRBJ2-7
ASSRDPGTGFNTQY	TRBV18	TRBJ2-3